Listed below are T cell receptor beta chains from one sample, sequenced in a study of control samples from healthy donors and cancer patients. Assay used: immunoSEQ multiplex PCR; TCRdb lists only in-frame clones, some missing. This sample carries roughly 63,000 clones, 80% to 95% of them seen once, and the ten largest clones take 1.5% to 2%. The sample comprised PBMCs. The origin of the receptors is a man aged 35 to 55 with colorectal cancer. Both conserved end residues are part of each CDR3. A D gene is named only where the DNA matches it firmly. The size of a clone is reported for some rows only, either as once, few or many, or as a class for expanded clones.

v_call: TRBV11-2
d_call: -
j_call: TRBJ1-2
clone_size: -
cdr3_aa: CASSSLTYGYTF
cdr3_nt: TGTGCCAGCAGCTCCCTCACCTATGGCTACACCTTC

v_call: TRBV12-2
d_call: -
j_call: TRBJ1-2
clone_size: -
cdr3_aa: CASRLAGQGGYTF
cdr3_nt: TGTGCAAGTCGCTTAGCGGGCCAAGGTGGCTACACCTTC

v_call: TRBV5-1
d_call: -
j_call: TRBJ2-3
clone_size: once
cdr3_aa: CASSAPADTQYF
cdr3_nt: TGCGCCAGCAGTGCCCCCGCAGATACGCAGTATTTT

v_call: TRBV5-1
d_call: -
j_call: TRBJ1-2
clone_size: -
cdr3_aa: CASSLEGGRGSGYTF
cdr3_nt: TGCGCCAGCAGCTTGGAGGGGGGGCGAGGAAGTGGCTACACCTTC

v_call: TRBV5-6
d_call: TRBD1
j_call: TRBJ2-5
clone_size: -
cdr3_aa: CASSSVDRETQYF
cdr3_nt: TGTGCCAGCAGCTCGGTGGACAGGGAGACCCAGTACTTC

v_call: TRBV7-9
d_call: -
j_call: TRBJ1-4
clone_size: -
cdr3_aa: CASTTRRGEVNEKLFF
cdr3_nt: TGTGCCAGCACCACGAGAAGAGGGGAGGTGAACGAAAAACTGTTTTTT

v_call: TRBV12-5
d_call: -
j_call: TRBJ2-1
clone_size: -
cdr3_aa: CASGTGNLYNEQFF
cdr3_nt: TGTGCTAGTGGTACAGGAAACCTCTACAATGAGCAGTTCTTC

v_call: TRBV5-1
d_call: -
j_call: TRBJ1-1
clone_size: -
cdr3_aa: CASSTNTGLNTEAFF
cdr3_nt: TGCGCCAGCAGCACAAATACAGGATTGAACACTGAAGCTTTCTTT

v_call: TRBV4-3
d_call: -
j_call: TRBJ2-5
clone_size: few
cdr3_aa: CASSQDLSRPYGTQYF
cdr3_nt: TGCGCCAGCAGCCAAGATCTGAGTAGGCCTTACGGGACCCAGTACTTC

v_call: TRBV30
d_call: -
j_call: TRBJ1-5
clone_size: -
cdr3_aa: CAWSPDGFNQPQHF
cdr3_nt: TGTGCCTGGAGTCCTGACGGTTTCAATCAGCCCCAGCATTTT